The 6 T cell receptor beta chains presented below share a single source sample, sequenced in a study of blood T cell repertoires in COVID-19. Generated by immunoSEQ multiplex PCR, the TCRdb table keeps only in-frame clones and is missing some. The sample lists roughly 49,000 clones, roughly 83% seen once, with roughly 4.4% in the top ten. Input material: peripheral blood. These receptors were collected from a man aged 50 to 59 with active COVID-19.

The rearrangement uses TRBV10-1 and TRBJ2-5; 14 nucleotides align to TRBD2. The length of the CDR3 is 16 residues. CDR1 WNHNN and CDR2 SYGVQD come from the germline V gene (reference sequence). Unmatched junction bases numbered 0, after V lost 2 bases and J lost 1 base. The CDR3 DNA is TGCGCCAGCAGTGAGGGACTAGCGGGGGGCCAAGAGACCCAGTACTTC. Translating it yields CASSEGLAGGQETQYF.

V and J are TRBV4-1 and TRBJ2-2, with D maybe TRBD2 (6 bases). V was pared by 6 bases and J by 6 bases, with 11 bases between. The CDR3 totals 13 residues. Germline-derived CDR1 and CDR2 are MGHRA and YSYEKL. The CDR3: CASSLAWAGELFF. The CDR3 DNA reads as TGCGCCAGCAGTCTAGCGTGGGCCGGGGAGCTGTTTTTT.

The chain uses TRBV19 and TRBJ2-1; 11 nucleotides align to TRBD2. Trimming at V came to 4 bases and at J to 3 bases, leaving 8 bases not matched to a gene. The germline CDR1 and CDR2 sequences are LNHDA and SQIVND (reference sequence). CDR3 size: 17 residues. The CDR3 nucleotides read TGTGCCAGTAGTAACAGACTAGCGGGGTCGTACTACAATGAGCAGTTCTTC. Amino acids: CASSNRLAGSYYNEQFF.

This clone appeared once. CDR3 coding DNA: TGTGCCAGCTCAACGACTAGCGGGGGAGACGAGCAGTACTTC. Translation: CASSTTSGGDEQYF. The chain combines TRBV18 with TRBJ2-7; 12 bases are a match to TRBD2. The length of the CDR3 is 14 residues. CDR1 and CDR2 (germline): KGHSH, LQKENI. V was pared by 5 bases and J by 5 bases, with 4 bases of the junction left unmatched.

The V gene is TRBV5-1, the J gene TRBJ2-7, with 12 bases matching TRBD1. V was clipped by 0 bases and J by 6 bases; unmatched bases: 7. The CDR3 is 16 amino acids. Germline V gene sequence: CDR1 SGHRS, CDR2 YFSETQ. CDR3 sequence (DNA): TGCGCCAGCAGCTTGGTCGGGGGACAGGGGGCAGGCGAGCAGTACTTC. Translation: CASSLVGGQGAGEQYF.

The J gene is TRBJ1-1, the V gene TRBV7-8; possible D gene TRBD1, 6 bases. V was cut by 5 bases and J by 4 bases, with 14 bases left in between. The germline gives CDR1 SGHVS, CDR2 FQNEAQ. The CDR3 is 14 residues long. CDR3 DNA sequence: TGTGCCAGCAGCCTGCAGGGGAGTGGCACTGAAGCTTTCTTT. This codes for CASSLQGSGTEAFF.